These 2 T cell receptor beta chains originate from one sample sequenced in a study of blood T cell repertoires in COVID-19 (dated by TCRdb to the early 2020s). The method behind the library was the immunoSEQ multiplex PCR assay. Imported from immuneACCESS, the table was reduced by TCRdb to in-frame sequences with V and J called. These copies leave out some clones; in studies compared against another copy, an unresolved V gene accounts for under half, and the cause of the remainder is not known. This sample comprises about 36,000 clones, roughly 80% of them detected only once. The ten biggest clones cover approximately 1.9% of the sample. The material sequenced was peripheral blood. These TCRs come from a man aged 60 to 69 with active COVID-19.

This clone was counted once. The rearrangement uses TRBV5-6 and TRBJ1-2; D is unresolved. The CDR3 is 13 residues long. With 1 base removed from V and 8 bases from J, the gap between germline ends came to 12 bases. In germline, CDR1 is SGHDT, CDR2 YYEEEE. The CDR3 DNA follows: TGTGCCAGCAGCTTGCGGGGAGGAGTAGGCTACACCTTC. Protein sequence: CASSLRGGVGYTF.

V and J are TRBV7-6 and TRBJ2-3, with D perhaps TRBD1 (6 bases). Germline CDR1 SGHVS, CDR2 FNYEAQ. This CDR3 has 15 residues. Trimming stripped 5 bases from V and 0 bases from J, with 12 bases between. CDR3: CASSPGTHSTDTQYF. DNA for the CDR3: TGTGCCAGCAGCCCCGGGACACATAGCACAGATACGCAGTATTTT.